The present TCR beta chain was sequenced within a study of T cell changes during pregnancy in multiple sclerosis. V lost 2 bases, J lost 1 base, and 9 bases lay in between. The CDR3 length is 15 residues. Germline CDR1 reads SGHAT; CDR2 reads FQNNGV. Data came from immunoSEQ multiplex PCR; TCRdb stores just in-frame clones and leaves some out. The sample yields 35,000 to 50,000 clones, about 88% seen once. Sample: CD4+ T cells from peripheral blood mononuclear cells, taken after pregnancy. The source is a female donor with multiple sclerosis, enrolled in a pregnancy study. V is TRBV11-2 and J is TRBJ1-3; D is perhaps TRBD1 (6 bases). This CDR3 reads CASSLTGTSGNTIYF. CDR3 nucleotide sequence: TGTGCCAGCAGCTTAACAGGGACATCTGGAAACACCATATATTTT. The full variable domain, in which reference TRBV11-2 and TRBJ1-3 provide the parts outside the CDR3, is EAGVAQSPRYKIIEKRQSVAFWCNPISGHATLYWYQQILGQGPKLLIQFQNNGVVDDSQLPKDRFSAERLKGVDSTLKIQPAKLEDSAVYLCASSLTGTSGNTIYFGEGSWLTVV.